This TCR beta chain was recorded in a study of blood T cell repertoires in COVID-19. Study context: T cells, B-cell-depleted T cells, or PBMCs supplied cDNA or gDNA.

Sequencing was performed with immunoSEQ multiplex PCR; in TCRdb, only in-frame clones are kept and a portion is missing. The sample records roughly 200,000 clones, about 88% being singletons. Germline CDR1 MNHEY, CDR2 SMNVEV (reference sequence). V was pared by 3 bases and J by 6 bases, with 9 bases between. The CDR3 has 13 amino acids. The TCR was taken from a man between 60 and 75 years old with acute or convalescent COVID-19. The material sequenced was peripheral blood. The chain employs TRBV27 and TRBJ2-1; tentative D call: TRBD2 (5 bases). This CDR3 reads CASSFVTSNEQFF. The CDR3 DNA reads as TGTGCCAGCAGTTTCGTTACTAGCAATGAGCAGTTCTTC.